This passage covers 11 T cell receptor beta chains from one sample sequenced in a study of Graves' ophthalmopathy and Graves' hyperthyroidism. Transcripts of RNA were the source for amplifying TCR beta CDR3 regions. The first-round RT-PCR employed HTBI primers together with the Qiagen OneStep RT-PCR kit. A multiplex PCR was then performed as the second round. TCRdb reanalysed the multiplex PCR reads using MiXCR and keeps one entry per CDR3 protein. Altogether 900,000 to 1,200,000 distinct CDR3 sequences are present, about 35% being singletons, with the ten largest covering more than 9.5%. Sequencing input: peripheral blood or thyroid tissue (not recorded which). These receptors came from an adult man with Graves' hyperthyroidism.

This clonotype appeared many times. As DNA, the CDR3 is TGCAGTGCTAGATGGCTGGTCTTCGGGGGCACCGGGGAGCTGTTTTTT. It specifies CSARWLVFGGTGELFF. The chain recombines TRBV20-1 with TRBJ2-2; the D gene is possibly TRBD2 (6 bases). Trimming cost V 2 bases and J 4 bases, with 17 bases left between them. Germline CDR1 and CDR2: DFQATT and SNEGSKA (reference sequence). The CDR3 has 16 residues.

This clonotype was seen at least ten times. The chain joins TRBV10-3 to TRBJ2-7; D assignment may be TRBD1 or TRBD2 (6 bases each). Per the germline V gene, CDR1 is ENHRY and CDR2 is SYGVKD. With 7 bases removed from V and 4 bases from J, the gap between germline ends came to 17 bases. The CDR3 totals 14 residues. This chain's CDR3 is CAITESRGEYEQYF. The CDR3 DNA sequence: TGTGCCATCACCGAGTCAAGGGGGGAGTACGAGCAGTACTTC.

J is TRBJ2-7 and V is TRBV7-9, with 8 bases lining up with TRBD2. The CDR3 spans 16 residues. Trimming removed 5 bases from V and 5 bases from J; junction bases left unmatched: 14. Germline V gene lookup returns CDR1 SEHNR and CDR2 FQNEAQ (reference sequence). CDR3 loop: CASSLGLARASHEQYF. The CDR3 DNA reads as TGTGCCAGCAGCCTCGGACTAGCCCGGGCTTCCCACGAGCAGTACTTC.

The chain has TRBV20-1 and TRBJ2-2, with a possible D match to TRBD1 (5 bases). V was cut by 6 bases and J by 4 bases, with 12 bases left in between. This CDR3 spans 13 amino acids. Germline V CDR1 and CDR2: DFQATT, SNEGSKA (reference sequence). The CDR3 spells CSAIRQPTGELFF. Written as DNA, the CDR3 is TGCAGTGCAATTAGACAGCCCACCGGGGAGCTGTTTTTT.

This clonotype was found many times. This rearrangement joins TRBV29-1 to TRBJ2-7; D is unresolved. CDR3 size: 13 residues. Germline loops: CDR1 SQVTM, CDR2 ANQGSEA. Trimming cost V 2 bases and J 4 bases, with 12 bases left between them. CDR3 sequence (DNA): TGCAGCGTTGAATGGTCTAAGGGTTACGAGCAGTACTTC. Amino acid sequence: CSVEWSKGYEQYF.

This clonotype was detected ten times or more. V is TRBV20-1 and J is TRBJ2-7, with TRBD1 matching over 7 bases. CDR3 length: 16 residues. CDR1 DFQATT and CDR2 SNEGSKA come from the germline V gene (reference sequence). The junction had 9 bases not matched to a gene; V was cut back by 0 bases and J by 1 base. In nucleotides, the CDR3 is TGCAGTGCTAGAGATAGGTCGGGACAGCGTTCCTACGAGCAGTACTTC. This codes for CSARDRSGQRSYEQYF.

This chain links TRBV12-3 or TRBV12-4 with TRBJ2-7; TRBD1 might be the D (5 bases). The length of the CDR3 is 12 residues. V lost 5 bases and J 10 bases, leaving 15 bases between the germline ends. The CDR3 DNA sequence: TGTGCCAGCAGTCCCCTAGACAGTCCACAGTACTTC. Its translation: CASSPLDSPQYF.

This clonotype was recorded at least ten times. The chain recombines TRBV6-4 with TRBJ1-1; D is possibly TRBD1 (5 bases). Germline V gives CDR1 MRHNA, CDR2 SNTAGT. The CDR3 extends over 13 amino acids. The V end was cut by 7 bases, the J end by 8 bases, with 17 bases between. The CDR3 reads CASMAGPGTEAFF. For the CDR3, the DNA is TGTGCCAGCATGGCAGGGCCGGGGACCGAAGCTTTCTTT.

This clonotype was counted between two and nine times. The chain links TRBV29-1 to TRBJ2-7; D may correspond to TRBD1 or TRBD2 (5 bases each). V was pared by 7 bases and J by 1 base, with 14 bases between. The CDR3 totals 13 residues. Germline CDR1 is SQVTM and CDR2 is ANQGSEA. The CDR3 is CSGSRDGSYEQYF. The CDR3 bases are TGCAGCGGATCCCGGGACGGGTCCTACGAGCAGTACTTC.

Ten or more counts support this clonotype. The gene calls are TRBV7-6 and TRBJ2-7, with D hard to call. The CDR3 loop spans 10 amino acids. Germline values: CDR1 SGHVS, CDR2 FNYEAQ. Trimming stripped 11 bases from V and 6 bases from J, with 11 bases between. The CDR3 spells CAHLVSEQYF. In DNA, the CDR3 is TGTGCCCACTTAGTTAGCGAGCAGTACTTC.

In this sample, this clonotype turned up many times. The rearrangement joins TRBV5-1 to TRBJ2-7; 12 positions agree with TRBD1. Unmatched junction bases numbered 5, after V lost 4 bases and J lost 6 bases. Germline CDR1 and CDR2: SGHRS and YFSETQ. CDR3 size: 14 residues. CDR3 coding DNA: TGCGCCAGCAGCACCGGGACAGGGGGCTTCGAGCAGTACTTC. Protein: CASSTGTGGFEQYF.